The 23 T cell receptor beta chains given below trace back to one sample, sequenced in a study of T cells in Graves' hyperthyroidism and ophthalmopathy. The investigators amplified TCR beta CDR3 regions from RNA transcripts. First-round RT-PCR of the TCR CDR3 relied on the HTBI primer set. TCRdb fed the multiplex PCR reads into MiXCR, producing one record per CDR3 protein. This table has hundreds of thousands of distinct CDR3 sequences, more than 15% appearing once. The sequencing input was blood. These receptors originate from a woman aged 35 to 49 with Graves' ophthalmopathy.

This clonotype was counted ten times or more. The chain links TRBV6-1 to TRBJ1-6; D is uncertain. V lost 2 bases and J 6 bases, leaving 11 bases between the germline ends. This CDR3 region has 15 residues. The V gene's germline CDR1 is MNHNS and CDR2 SASEGT. CDR3 protein: CASSETTGVNSPLHF. Here the CDR3 DNA reads TGTGCCAGCAGTGAAACGACCGGGGTTAATTCACCCCTCCACTTT.

This clonotype was recorded a few times. The CDR3 DNA sequence: TGTGCCAGCAGCCCCCACCCGGACGGATCAATTTCACCCCTCCACTTT. This translates into CASSPHPDGSISPLHF. The chain has TRBV3-1 and TRBJ1-6; unclear D gene. The CDR3 extends over 16 amino acids. The V gene's germline CDR1 is LGHDT and CDR2 YNNKEL (reference sequence). V lost 4 bases, J lost 9 bases, and 19 bases lay in between.

This clonotype was seen at least ten times. The chain carries TRBV12-3 or TRBV12-4 and TRBJ2-7, with a possible D match to TRBD2 (6 bases). V was pared by 5 bases and J by 1 base, with 12 bases between. This CDR3 contains 14 residues. The CDR3 loop reads CASSKEGSSYEQYF. The DNA for the CDR3 is TGTGCCAGCAGTAAGGAGGGCAGTTCCTACGAGCAGTACTTC.

This clonotype was observed a handful of times. The chain has TRBV6-2 or TRBV6-3 and TRBJ2-7; D is uncertain. The CDR3 runs to 15 residues. Germline V gene lookup returns CDR1 MNHEY and CDR2 SVGEGT. V was clipped by 2 bases and J by 1 base, with 12 bases between them. The CDR3 DNA reads TGTGCCAGCAGTTACGGAGACCAACGATCCTACGAGCAGTACTTC. Its translation: CASSYGDQRSYEQYF.

Here the CDR3 reads CASSPLNLGLSGELFF. The CDR3 nucleotides are TGTGCCAGTAGTCCTTTGAACTTGGGGCTATCCGGGGAGCTGTTTTTT. The V gene is TRBV19, the J gene TRBJ2-2; D is possibly TRBD1 (5 bases). Per germline, CDR1 LNHDA and CDR2 SQIVND (reference sequence). This CDR3 contains 16 residues. The V end was cut by 5 bases, the J end by 6 bases, with 19 bases between. Supplemented by reference TRBV19 and TRBJ2-2, the full variable domain reads DGGITQSPKYLFRKEGQNVTLSCEQNLNHDAMYWYRQDPGQGLRLIYYSQIVNDFQKGDIAEGYSVSREKKESFPLTVTSAQKNPTAFYLCASSPLNLGLSGELFFGEGSRLTVL.

About this clonotype: Possible read error: a much larger clone is one base away. The chain uses TRBV12-3 or TRBV12-4 and TRBJ1-5, with a tentative D call TRBD1 (6 bases). The J call is uncertain, as TRBJ2-3 better fits the DNA end. This CDR3 region has 17 residues. The CDR3 here is CASTDWGDRRGDQPQYF. In DNA, the CDR3 is TGTGCCAGCACCGACTGGGGAGACAGGCGAGGTGATCAGCCCCAGTATTTT.

This clonotype was observed a few times. The chain carries TRBV10-3 and TRBJ1-5; D unresolved. The V and J ends lost 0 bases and 3 bases respectively, with 9 bases between them. CDR1 is ENHRY and CDR2 is SYGVKD in the germline V gene. The CDR3 covers 15 residues. CDR3: CAISESIQNNQPQHF. The CDR3 DNA sequence: TGTGCCATCAGTGAGTCGATACAGAACAATCAGCCCCAGCATTTT.

The chain carries TRBV6-1 and TRBJ1-1, with D uncertain. There are 14 residues in the CDR3. V was pared by 1 base and J by 3 bases, with 9 bases between. The germline gives CDR1 MNHNS, CDR2 SASEGT. This CDR3 reads CASSEGFADTEAFF. CDR3 coding DNA: TGTGCCAGCAGTGAAGGCTTCGCGGACACTGAAGCTTTCTTT.

This clonotype has a count of ten or more. This chain connects TRBV2 to TRBJ1-5; 8 bases agree with TRBD1. The CDR3 runs 14 residues. Trimming at V came to 5 bases and at J to 9 bases, leaving 9 bases not matched to a gene. CDR1 and CDR2 (germline): SNHLY, FYNNEI. CDR3 DNA sequence: TGTGCCAGCAGTACAGGACAGGGTGGTTTGCCCCAGCATTTT. It translates to CASSTGQGGLPQHF.

The genes are TRBV11-2 and TRBJ2-3; D ambiguous. Germline assignment: CDR1 SGHAT and CDR2 FQNNGV. V lost 5 bases and J lost 1, with 10 bases in between. The CDR3 loop spans 14 amino acids. CDR3 sequence reads: CASSHPAGTDTQYF. CDR3 nucleotide sequence: TGTGCCAGCAGCCACCCTGCGGGCACAGATACGCAGTATTTT.

CDR3 DNA sequence: TGTGCCAGCAGTCCTCGAGCGGGAGGATACGAGCAGTTCTTC. Protein product: CASSPRAGGYEQFF. This chain connects TRBV27 to TRBJ2-1, with 9 bases identical to TRBD2. The V gene's germline CDR1 is MNHEY and CDR2 SMNVEV (reference sequence). Trimming at V came to 5 bases and at J to 10 bases, leaving 9 bases not matched to a gene. The CDR3 is 14 amino acids.

Worth noting for this clonotype: A much larger clone is a single base away; this may be a read error. The chain couples TRBV20-1 to TRBJ1-4, with D perhaps matching TRBD1 (5 bases). The CDR3 contains 13 residues. Germline-derived CDR1 and CDR2 are DFQATT and SNEGSKA (reference sequence). The CDR3 region has the DNA TGCGGTGCTAGACCTCAGGGTCATGAAAAACTGTTTTTT. Translating it yields CGARPQGHEKLFF.

A few counts support this clonotype. The rearrangement joins TRBV4-2 to TRBJ2-5; a weak D match, TRBD2 (6 bases). Trimming pared 3 bases from V and 2 bases from J, leaving 16 bases between. The CDR3 is 16 residues long. Looked up from germline, CDR1 is LGHNA and CDR2 is YNFKEQ. This CDR3 is CASSHAGTPLQETQYF. The CDR3 region has the DNA TGTGCCAGCAGCCACGCCGGGACTCCTCTTCAAGAGACCCAGTACTTC.

This clonotype was counted many times. An end of the junction does not agree with germline; a read error may underlie this. The rearrangement links TRBV20-1 to TRBJ2-1, with TRBD2 matching over 10 bases. The germline V gene has CDR1 DFQATT and CDR2 SNEGSKA (reference sequence). This CDR3 is 14 amino acids long. CDR3 coding DNA: TGCAGTGCGAGAGGGACTAGCGCCTACAATGAGCAGTTCTTC. It is translated as CSARGTSAYNEQFF.

Of note for this clonotype: A much larger clone sits a single nucleotide away, making a read error possible. V usage is TRBV6-2 or TRBV6-3 and J usage is TRBJ2-2; no reliable D call. Trimming took off 5 bases at V and 9 bases at J, with 10 bases between the two ends. The CDR3 has 12 residues. The germline V gene has CDR1 MNHEY and CDR2 SVGEGT. The CDR3 DNA is TGTGCCAGCAGTACCGGTGTGTGGGAGCTGTTTTTT. Translated: CASSTGVWELFF.

This clonotype occurred many times. The gene calls are TRBV5-1 and TRBJ2-3; the match to TRBD1 covers 9 bases. Trimming cost V 4 bases and J 0 bases; bases outside gene matches: 3. This CDR3 is built from 15 residues. Germline V gives CDR1 SGHRS, CDR2 YFSETQ. The CDR3, as DNA: TGCGCCAGCAGCAGACAGGGGGACAGCACAGATACGCAGTATTTT. It yields the protein CASSRQGDSTDTQYF.

This clonotype was found many times. The chain couples TRBV3-1 to TRBJ1-1, with no clear D. Looked up from germline, CDR1 is LGHDT and CDR2 is YNNKEL (reference sequence). Trimming pared 1 base from V and 5 bases from J, leaving 8 bases between. This CDR3 is 13 amino acids long. CDR3: CASSQGEETEAFF. In nucleotides, the CDR3 is TGTGCCAGCAGCCAAGGAGAGGAAACTGAAGCTTTCTTT.

This clonotype was counted ten times or more. In DNA, the CDR3 is TGTGCCAGCAGCTTACGGGACCTCGGGGCAGGTGGCACAGATACGCAGTATTTT. It specifies CASSLRDLGAGGTDTQYF. The V gene is TRBV13, the J gene TRBJ2-3; D could derive from TRBD1 or TRBD2 (5 bases each). This CDR3 comprises 18 residues. Germline CDR1 and CDR2: PRHDT and FYEKMQ (reference sequence). The V end was cut by 2 bases, the J end by 1 base, with 19 bases between.

This clonotype was seen repeatedly, ten times or more. This chain uses TRBV5-1 with TRBJ2-7, with D tentatively TRBD1 or TRBD2 (5 bases each). CDR3 length: 14 amino acids. CDR1 and CDR2 (germline): SGHRS, YFSETQ. V was trimmed by 1 base and J by 5 bases, leaving 13 bases between them. CDR3 loop: CASSLRGGTHEQYF. The CDR3 nucleotides read TGCGCCAGCAGCTTGAGGGGTGGGACCCACGAGCAGTACTTC.

This clonotype was seen at least ten times. This chain links TRBV6-6 with TRBJ2-7; TRBD1 is a possible D gene (5 bases). Looked up from germline, CDR1 is MNHNY and CDR2 is SVGAGI (reference sequence). The CDR3 has 16 amino acids. V lost 2 bases, J lost 2 bases, and 16 bases lay in between. CDR3 in amino acids: CASSYGGSGIAYEQYF. The DNA for the CDR3 is TGTGCCAGCAGTTACGGTGGTTCAGGGATCGCCTACGAGCAGTACTTC.

This chain connects TRBV7-9 to TRBJ2-5; either TRBD1 or TRBD2 may supply D (6 bases each). V lost 7 bases to trimming and J lost 5 bases, with 23 bases between them. In germline, CDR1 is SEHNR, CDR2 FQNEAQ (reference sequence). There are 16 residues in the CDR3. CDR3 sequence reads: CASTNSRTGDKETQYF. The DNA of the CDR3 is TGTGCCAGCACCAATTCGAGGACGGGGGACAAGGAGACCCAGTACTTC.

This clonotype was counted at least ten times. The chain combines TRBV27 with TRBJ1-1; no definite D call. Germline V lookup: CDR1 MNHEY, CDR2 SMNVEV (reference sequence). The CDR3 is 15 amino acids. Trimming cost V 5 bases and J 1 base, with 14 bases left between them. The CDR3 DNA follows: TGTGCCAGCAGTCCTACTGGGGAGGCGAACACTGAAGCTTTCTTT. This encodes CASSPTGEANTEAFF.

The chain joins TRBV7-8 to TRBJ2-1; D is unresolved. The germline gives CDR1 SGHVS, CDR2 FQNEAQ. The V and J ends lost 5 bases and 12 bases respectively, with 17 bases between them. This CDR3 is 13 amino acids long. CDR3 sequence reads: CASSPVLGTGQFF. Here the CDR3 DNA reads TGTGCCAGCAGCCCGGTTTTGGGTACCGGGCAGTTCTTC.